A selection of T cell receptor beta chains follows, all from one sample in a study of T-cell memory formation after mild COVID-19. In TCRdb, the 5' RACE reads were re-called with MiXCR into one record per CDR3 protein. The top ten hold 20% to 25% of the sample, which has over 150,000 distinct CDR3 sequences, about a fifth seen once. The source material was PBMCs or a T cell subset sorted from them (not recorded which). These TCRs come from an adult woman who had mild COVID-19 (a few samples of this study predate the infection). Cell type and time point are not known. Each CDR3 is given with its conserved first and last residue. D genes are given only for firm matches. Rows may omit the clone size; those that give it use once, few, many or a size class.

abundance	v_gene	d_gene	j_gene	CDR3aa	CDR3nt
few	TRBV7-6	TRBD1	TRBJ1-5	CASSLGGQGSNQPQHF	TGTGCCAGCAGCTTAGGGGGACAGGGAAGCAATCAGCCCCAGCATTTT
many	TRBV30	.	TRBJ1-2	CAWSITGNYGYTF	TGTGCCTGGAGTATAACAGGGAACTATGGCTACACCTTC
few	TRBV6-6	.	TRBJ1-6	CASSYSVGRGARLSGNSPLHF	TGTGCCAGCAGTTACTCAGTCGGACGGGGGGCAAGGTTAAGTGGCAATTCACCCCTCCACTTT
few	TRBV7-9	.	TRBJ1-5	CASSSQQGRPQHF	TGTGCCAGCAGCTCACAACAGGGCCGGCCCCAGCATTTT
.	TRBV27	TRBD1	TRBJ1-1	CASSLYHDRVNTEAFF	TGTGCCAGCAGTTTATACCACGACAGGGTTAACACTGAAGCTTTCTTT
.	TRBV7-9	.	TRBJ1-6	CASSLEWGSGSPLHF	TGTGCCAGCAGCTTAGAGTGGGGGTCTGGGTCACCCCTCCACTTT
few	TRBV27	.	TRBJ1-1	CASSPAGAANTEAFF	TGTGCCAGCAGTCCAGCGGGAGCCGCAAACACTGAAGCTTTCTTT
.	TRBV6-1	.	TRBJ2-2	CASRRETGELFF	TGTGCCAGCAGGCGTGAGACCGGGGAGCTGTTTTTT
.	TRBV5-6	TRBD2	TRBJ2-1	CASSFGAGGPDEQFF	TGTGCCAGCAGCTTCGGAGCGGGAGGGCCGGATGAGCAGTTCTTC
.	TRBV7-9	.	TRBJ2-1	CGGELDLYNEQFF	TGTGGTGGGGAACTAGACCTCTACAATGAGCAGTTCTTC
.	TRBV6-1	.	TRBJ1-1	CASRHTESFF	TGTGCCAGCAGACACACTGAATCTTTCTTT
.	TRBV7-2	TRBD2	TRBJ2-3	CASSILAGATDTQYF	TGTGCCAGCAGCATACTAGCGGGGGCCACAGATACGCAGTATTTT
few	TRBV7-9	TRBD2	TRBJ2-1	CASSFVASGIYEQFF	TGTGCCAGCAGCTTTGTGGCTAGCGGGATTTATGAGCAGTTCTTC
.	TRBV7-9	TRBD1	TRBJ2-1	CASSLEGQGFNEQFF	TGTGCCAGCAGCCTAGAGGGACAGGGGTTCAATGAGCAGTTCTTC
.	TRBV7-7	.	TRBJ2-5	CASSPGDQETQYF	TGTGCTAGCAGCCCAGGGGACCAAGAGACCCAGTACTTC
.	TRBV12-3/TRBV12-4	TRBD1	TRBJ2-7	CASSLVRTGAHEQYF	TGTGCCAGCAGTTTAGTGCGGACAGGGGCCCACGAGCAGTACTTC
few	TRBV6-5	.	TRBJ1-6	CASSLLVSPGGSPLHF	TGTGCCAGCAGTCTCCTTGTCTCCCCGGGTGGTTCACCCCTCCACTTT
.	TRBV7-9	TRBD1	TRBJ1-4	CASSSKQGRGEKLFF	TGTGCCAGCAGCTCAAAACAGGGGAGGGGTGAAAAACTGTTTTTT
.	TRBV7-9	TRBD2	TRBJ2-1	CASSFKSGSGNEQFF	TGTGCCAGCAGCTTTAAAAGCGGGAGTGGAAATGAGCAGTTCTTC
.	TRBV11-2	TRBD1	TRBJ2-1	CASSFGQGGYEQFF	TGTGCCAGCAGCTTCGGACAGGGTGGTTATGAGCAGTTCTTC
.	TRBV7-9	.	TRBJ2-1	CAMHLSASEQFF	TGTGCCATGCATCTTAGTGCAAGCGAGCAGTTCTTC
.	TRBV12-3/TRBV12-4	.	TRBJ1-2	CASSKALGVPYGYTF	TGTGCCAGCAGCAAGGCACTCGGGGTCCCCTATGGCTACACCTTC
few	TRBV24-1	TRBD2	TRBJ2-1	CATSDLRGTSGRMVNEQFF	TGTGCCACCAGTGATTTGCGGGGGACTAGCGGGAGAATGGTAAATGAGCAGTTCTTC
few	TRBV19	TRBD2	TRBJ2-1	CASSIGAGLAVNEQFF	TGTGCCAGTAGTATAGGGGCGGGACTAGCTGTCAATGAGCAGTTCTTC